A single sample gave rise to the 8 T cell receptor beta chains below, sequenced in a study of human thymus T cells. Sequenced by immunoSEQ multiplex PCR; TCRdb stores in-frame clones only, minus some. In the table there are tens of thousands of clones, about 95% of which are singletons. Surgeons resected thymus tissue during corrective heart surgery. The sequenced material came from thymus tissue. The origin of the receptors is a girl less than two years old with a congenital heart defect but otherwise immunologically healthy.

V gene TRBV18 combines with J gene TRBJ2-1; D is uncertain. CDR3 length equals 13 residues. The ends were cut back, 1 base at V and 5 bases at J, with 6 bases in the middle. From germline, CDR1 is KGHSH and CDR2 LQKENI. Written as DNA, the CDR3 is TGTGCCAGCTCACCACTAGGTAACAATGAGCAGTTCTTC. Its protein is CASSPLGNNEQFF.

The rearrangement joins TRBV4-1 to TRBJ2-3, with TRBD2 matching 12 bases. The CDR3 runs 20 residues. Germline V gene data show CDR1 as MGHRA and CDR2 as YSYEKL. Unmatched junction bases numbered 18, after V lost 4 bases and J lost 4 bases. CDR3 DNA sequence: TGCGCCAGCAGCCGGGCTTGGGGGGCTAGCGGGAGGGCCGGGGCAGATACGCAGTATTTT. As protein: CASSRAWGASGRAGADTQYF.

The rearrangement joins TRBV7-9 to TRBJ1-5; 10 positions match TRBD1. The CDR3 sequence is 18 residues long. V was clipped by 1 base and J by 0 bases; unmatched bases: 6. Germline CDR1 reads SEHNR; CDR2 reads FQNEAQ (reference sequence). The CDR3 loop reads CASSLDGQGGLSNQPQHF. The DNA for the CDR3 is TGTGCCAGCAGCTTAGACGGACAGGGGGGGCTTAGCAATCAGCCCCAGCATTTT.

This chain links TRBV19 with TRBJ1-2, with unresolved D. V was pared by 7 bases and J by 2 bases, with 17 bases between. The germline V gene encodes CDR1 LNHDA and CDR2 SQIVND (reference sequence). The CDR3 loop spans 15 amino acids. CDR3 sequence reads: CASIDRRIPNYGYTF. CDR3 DNA sequence: TGTGCCAGTATAGACCGACGGATTCCAAACTATGGCTACACCTTC.

The rearrangement links TRBV4-1 to TRBJ1-2; D unclear. The germline V gene encodes CDR1 MGHRA and CDR2 YSYEKL. Between the trimmed V and J ends, which lost 0 bases and 2 bases, there was a span of 7 bases. The CDR3 length is 14 residues. CDR3 in amino acids: CASSQDGGNYGYTF. CDR3 DNA: TGCGCCAGCAGCCAAGATGGAGGGAACTATGGCTACACCTTC.

This chain links TRBV14 with TRBJ1-3; D unresolved. Looked up from germline, CDR1 is SGHDN and CDR2 is FVKESK. Trimming shortened V by 0 bases and J by 2 bases, and 11 bases separated the two germline ends. The CDR3 has 16 amino acids. CDR3 region: CASSQDRGRTGNTIYF. Here the CDR3 DNA reads TGTGCCAGCAGCCAAGATCGTGGGCGAACTGGAAACACCATATATTTT.

The rearrangement links TRBV6-4 to TRBJ2-4; D not certain. This CDR3 has 16 amino acids. The V end was cut by 3 bases, the J end by 1 base, with 13 bases between. Per the germline V gene, CDR1 is MRHNA and CDR2 is SNTAGT. CDR3 protein: CASSEFNFRAKNIQYF. The CDR3 DNA reads TGTGCCAGCAGTGAGTTTAATTTTAGGGCCAAAAACATTCAGTACTTC.

The chain joins TRBV7-9 to TRBJ2-2; D remains ambiguous. CDR1 is SEHNR and CDR2 is FQNEAQ in the germline V gene (reference sequence). This CDR3 has 13 amino acids. The ends were cut back, 0 bases at V and 6 bases at J, with 5 bases in the middle. The chain's CDR3 is CASSLAGPGELFF. The CDR3 DNA follows: TGTGCCAGCAGCTTAGCTGGGCCCGGGGAGCTGTTTTTT.